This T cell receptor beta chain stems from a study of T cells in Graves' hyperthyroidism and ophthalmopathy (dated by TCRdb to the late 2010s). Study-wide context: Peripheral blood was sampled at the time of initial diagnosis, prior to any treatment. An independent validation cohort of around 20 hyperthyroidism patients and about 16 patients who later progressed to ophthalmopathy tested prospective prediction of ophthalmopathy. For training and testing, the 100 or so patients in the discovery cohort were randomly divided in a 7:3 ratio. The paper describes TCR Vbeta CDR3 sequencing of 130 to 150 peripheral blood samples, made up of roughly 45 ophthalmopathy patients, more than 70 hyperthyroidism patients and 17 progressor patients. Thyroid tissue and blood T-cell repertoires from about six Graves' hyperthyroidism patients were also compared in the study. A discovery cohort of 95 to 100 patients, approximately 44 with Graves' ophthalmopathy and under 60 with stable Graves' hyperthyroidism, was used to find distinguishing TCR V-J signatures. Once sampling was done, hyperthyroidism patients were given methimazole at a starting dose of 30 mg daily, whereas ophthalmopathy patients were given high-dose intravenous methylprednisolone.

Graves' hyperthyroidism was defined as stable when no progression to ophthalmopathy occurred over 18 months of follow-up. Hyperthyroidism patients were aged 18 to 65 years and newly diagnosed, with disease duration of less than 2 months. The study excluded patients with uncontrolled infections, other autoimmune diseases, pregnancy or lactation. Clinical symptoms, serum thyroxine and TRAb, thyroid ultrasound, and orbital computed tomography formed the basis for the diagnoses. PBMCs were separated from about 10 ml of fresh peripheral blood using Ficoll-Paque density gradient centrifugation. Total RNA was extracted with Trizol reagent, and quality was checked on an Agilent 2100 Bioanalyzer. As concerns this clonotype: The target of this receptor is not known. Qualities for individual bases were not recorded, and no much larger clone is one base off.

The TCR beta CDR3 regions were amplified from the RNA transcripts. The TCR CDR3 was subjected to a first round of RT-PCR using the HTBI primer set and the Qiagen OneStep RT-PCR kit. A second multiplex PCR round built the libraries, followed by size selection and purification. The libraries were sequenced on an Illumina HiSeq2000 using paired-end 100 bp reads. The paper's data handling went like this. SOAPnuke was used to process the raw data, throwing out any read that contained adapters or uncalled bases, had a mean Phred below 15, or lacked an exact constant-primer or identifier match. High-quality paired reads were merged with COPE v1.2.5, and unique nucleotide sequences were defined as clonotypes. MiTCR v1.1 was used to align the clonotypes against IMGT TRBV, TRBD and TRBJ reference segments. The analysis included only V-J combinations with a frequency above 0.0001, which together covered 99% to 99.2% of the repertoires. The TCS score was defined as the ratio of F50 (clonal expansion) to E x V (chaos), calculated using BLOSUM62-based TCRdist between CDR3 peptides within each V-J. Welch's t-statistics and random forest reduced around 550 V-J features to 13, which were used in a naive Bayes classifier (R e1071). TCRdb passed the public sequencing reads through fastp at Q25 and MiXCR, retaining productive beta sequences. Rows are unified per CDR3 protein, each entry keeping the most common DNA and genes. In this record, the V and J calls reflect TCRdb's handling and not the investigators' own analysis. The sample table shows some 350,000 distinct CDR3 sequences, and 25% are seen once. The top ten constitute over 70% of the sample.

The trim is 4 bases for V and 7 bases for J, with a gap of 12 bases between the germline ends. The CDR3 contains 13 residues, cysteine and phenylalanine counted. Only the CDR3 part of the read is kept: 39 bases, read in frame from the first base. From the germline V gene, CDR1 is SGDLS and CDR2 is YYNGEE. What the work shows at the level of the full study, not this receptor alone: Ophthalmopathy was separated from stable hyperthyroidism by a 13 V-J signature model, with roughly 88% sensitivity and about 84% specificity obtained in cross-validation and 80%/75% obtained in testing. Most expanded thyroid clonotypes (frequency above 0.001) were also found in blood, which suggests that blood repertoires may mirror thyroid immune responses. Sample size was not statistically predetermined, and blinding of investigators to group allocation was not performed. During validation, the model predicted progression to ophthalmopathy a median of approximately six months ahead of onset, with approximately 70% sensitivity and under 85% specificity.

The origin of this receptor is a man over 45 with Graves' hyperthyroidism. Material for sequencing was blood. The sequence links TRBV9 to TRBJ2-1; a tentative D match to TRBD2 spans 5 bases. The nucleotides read TGTGCCAGCAGCTCAAGACCGGGGAATGAGCAGTTCTTC. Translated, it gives CASSSRPGNEQFF.